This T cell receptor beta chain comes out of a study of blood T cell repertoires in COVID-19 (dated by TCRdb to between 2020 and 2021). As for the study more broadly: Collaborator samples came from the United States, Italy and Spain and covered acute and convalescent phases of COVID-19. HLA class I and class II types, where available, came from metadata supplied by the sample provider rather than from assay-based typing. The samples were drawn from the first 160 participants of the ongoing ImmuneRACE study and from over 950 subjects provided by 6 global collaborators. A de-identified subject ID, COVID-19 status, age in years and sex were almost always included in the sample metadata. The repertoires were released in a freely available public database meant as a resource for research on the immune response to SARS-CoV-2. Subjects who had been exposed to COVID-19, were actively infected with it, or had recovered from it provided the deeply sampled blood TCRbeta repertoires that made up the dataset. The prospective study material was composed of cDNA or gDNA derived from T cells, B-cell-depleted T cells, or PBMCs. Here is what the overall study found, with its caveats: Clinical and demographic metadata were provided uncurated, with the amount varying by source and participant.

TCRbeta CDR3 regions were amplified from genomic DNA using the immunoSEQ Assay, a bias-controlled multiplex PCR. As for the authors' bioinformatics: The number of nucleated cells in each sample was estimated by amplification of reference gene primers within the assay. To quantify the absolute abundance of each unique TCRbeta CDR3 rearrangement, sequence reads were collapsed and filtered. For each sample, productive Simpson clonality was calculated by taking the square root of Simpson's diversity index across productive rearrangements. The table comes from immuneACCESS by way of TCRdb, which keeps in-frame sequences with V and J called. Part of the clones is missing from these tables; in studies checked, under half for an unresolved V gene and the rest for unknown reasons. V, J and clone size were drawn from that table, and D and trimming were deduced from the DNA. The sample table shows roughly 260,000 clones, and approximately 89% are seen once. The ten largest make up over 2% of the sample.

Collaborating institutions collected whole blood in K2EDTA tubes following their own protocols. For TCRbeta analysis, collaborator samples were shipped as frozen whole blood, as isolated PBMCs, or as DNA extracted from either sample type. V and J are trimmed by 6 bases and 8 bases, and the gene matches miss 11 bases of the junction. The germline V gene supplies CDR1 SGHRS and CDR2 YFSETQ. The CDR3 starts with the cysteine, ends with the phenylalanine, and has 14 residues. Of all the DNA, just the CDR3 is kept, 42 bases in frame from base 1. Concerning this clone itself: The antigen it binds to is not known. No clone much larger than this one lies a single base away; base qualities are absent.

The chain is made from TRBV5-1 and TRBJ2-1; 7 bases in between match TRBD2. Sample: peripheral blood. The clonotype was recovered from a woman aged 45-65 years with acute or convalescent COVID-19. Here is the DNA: TGCGCCAGCAATTTGGGCGGGAGTTCGGATGAGCAGTTCTTC. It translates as CASNLGGSSDEQFF. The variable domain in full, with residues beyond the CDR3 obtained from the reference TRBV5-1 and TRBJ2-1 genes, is KAGVTQTPRYLIKTRGQQVTLSCSPISGHRSVSWYQQTPGQGLQFLFEYFSETQRNKGNFPGRFSGRQFSNSRSEMNVSTLELGDSALYLCASNLGGSSDEQFFGPGTRLTVL.